Listed here are 14 T cell receptor beta chains from one sample, sequenced in a study of cytomegalovirus exposure and HLA in healthy donors (dated by TCRdb to the late 2010s). Receptor libraries were prepared by the immunoSEQ multiplex PCR assay. A mixture of 60 forward primers for TCR Vbeta segments and 13 reverse primers for TCR Jbeta segments was used in the multiplex PCR. Drawn from immuneACCESS, this table holds only the in-frame rearrangements with V and J called that TCRdb kept. Clones are partly lost; checked studies trace under half to an unresolved V gene and leave the rest unexplained. The sample table records about 160,000 clones; about 81% of these occur just once. The ten top clones hold under 2% of the sample. Sample: PBMCs. These receptors all come from a woman aged 18-29 years in good health and CMV-seronegative.

The V gene is TRBV6-5, the J gene TRBJ1-2; possibly TRBD1 for D (5 bases). This CDR3 has 12 amino acids. V was cut by 5 bases and J by 8 bases, with 12 bases left in between. Germline-derived CDR1 and CDR2 are MNHEY and SVGAGI. The CDR3 nucleotides are TGTGCCAGCAGTGAGCGGGGGTGGGGCTACACCTTC. Translation gives CASSERGWGYTF.

The chain couples TRBV5-1 to TRBJ2-6; TRBD1 matches 7 bases. Germline CDR1 and CDR2: SGHRS and YFSETQ. With V trimmed by 3 bases and J by 1 base, 7 bases remained unmatched. This CDR3 region has 17 residues. The CDR3 here is CASSYGTAFSGANVLTF. DNA of the CDR3: TGCGCCAGCAGCTACGGGACAGCTTTTTCTGGGGCCAACGTCCTGACTTTC.

The chain uses TRBV23-1 and TRBJ2-6, with TRBD1 as a possible D gene (6 bases). TRBV23-1 is flagged as an ORF with uncertain function. Trimming removed 8 bases from V and 4 bases from J, with 24 bases in between. The CDR3 has 18 amino acids. CDR3 amino acids: CASRRGLYRVAGANVLTF. CDR3 sequence (DNA): TGCGCCAGCCGCCGAGGTTTATACAGGGTAGCGGGGGCCAACGTCCTGACTTTC.

The rearrangement links TRBV4-2 to TRBJ1-2, with no clear D. CDR1 is LGHNA, CDR2 YNFKEQ, per germline. V lost 0 bases, J lost 4 bases, and 9 bases lay in between. The CDR3 spans 14 residues. Written as DNA, the CDR3 is TGTGCCAGCAGCCAAGAACTCGACATCTATGGCTACACCTTC. Translated: CASSQELDIYGYTF.

This clone appeared once. This chain connects TRBV5-6 to TRBJ2-7; TRBD1 matches 7 bases. This CDR3 has 15 residues. With V trimmed by 0 bases and J by 5 bases, 8 bases remained unmatched. Germline V gene sequence: CDR1 SGHDT, CDR2 YYEEEE. For the CDR3, the DNA is TGTGCCAGCAGCTTGGGTGACAGGGCGGTCCACGAGCAGTACTTC. Translated, it gives CASSLGDRAVHEQYF.

The gene calls are TRBV4-1 and TRBJ2-5; 12 bases are shared with TRBD2. The germline CDR1 and CDR2 sequences are MGHRA and YSYEKL. The CDR3 runs 16 residues. V lost 4 bases, J lost 6 bases, and 9 bases stayed unmatched. The CDR3 region has the DNA TGCGCCAGCAGCCCGATTCTAGCGGGAGGGCCCCAGACCCAGTACTTC. Amino acid sequence: CASSPILAGGPQTQYF.

The genes are TRBV2 and TRBJ2-7, with D tentatively TRBD1 (6 bases). The germline V and J ends were trimmed by 3 bases and 4 bases, with 16 bases remaining between them. Germline CDR1 SNHLY, CDR2 FYNNEI. The CDR3 consists of 15 residues. This CDR3 reads CASSESGQGVYEQYF. CDR3 nucleotides: TGTGCCAGCAGTGAGTCGGGACAAGGAGTATACGAGCAGTACTTC. The whole variable domain, filled in from reference TRBV2 and TRBJ2-7, reads EPEVTQTPSHQVTQMGQEVILRCVPISNHLYFYWYRQILGQKVEFLVSFYNNEISEKSEIFDDQFSVERPDGSNFTLKIRSTKLEDSAMYFCASSESGQGVYEQYFGPGTRLTVT.

In nucleotides, the CDR3 is TGTGCCAGCCGGGACAGGGCTTACAATGAGCAGTTCTTC. Residues: CASRDRAYNEQFF. The genes are TRBV7-8 and TRBJ2-1; 9 bases fit TRBD1. This CDR3 has 13 residues. J gave up 4 bases and V 8 bases, and 3 bases lay outside the gene matches. The germline V gene encodes CDR1 SGHVS and CDR2 FQNEAQ.

The J gene is TRBJ1-2, the V gene TRBV7-9, with 9 bases aligning to TRBD1. V was pared by 2 bases and J by 7 bases, with 5 bases of the junction left unmatched. The CDR3 contains 14 residues. The germline gives CDR1 SEHNR, CDR2 FQNEAQ (reference sequence). The CDR3 nucleotides read TGTGCCAGCAGCTTACTCGGGACAGGGAGTGGCTACACCTTC. Its translation is CASSLLGTGSGYTF. Supplemented by reference TRBV7-9 and TRBJ1-2, the full variable domain reads DTGVSQNPRHKITKRGQNVTFRCDPISEHNRLYWYRQTLGQGPEFLTYFQNEAQLEKSRLLSDRFSAERPKGSFSTLEIQRTEQGDSAMYLCASSLLGTGSGYTFGSGTRLTVV.

The chain joins TRBV11-2 to TRBJ2-7; D is unclear. Trimming pared 0 bases from V and 2 bases from J, leaving 11 bases between. CDR3 length: 15 amino acids. Germline V gene sequence: CDR1 SGHAT, CDR2 FQNNGV. Written as DNA, the CDR3 is TGTGCCAGCAGCTTAGATAACATAAATACCTACGAGCAGTACTTC. Translated: CASSLDNINTYEQYF. The variable domain in full, with the rest retrieved from reference TRBV11-2 and TRBJ2-7, is EAGVAQSPRYKIIEKRQSVAFWCNPISGHATLYWYQQILGQGPKLLIQFQNNGVVDDSQLPKDRFSAERLKGVDSTLKIQPAKLEDSAVYLCASSLDNINTYEQYFGPGTRLTVT.

The rearrangement joins TRBV9 to TRBJ2-5, with 9 bases aligning to TRBD2. The CDR3 totals 15 residues. V shed 0 bases, J shed 4 bases, and the junction held 4 bases outside the gene matches. Germline assignment: CDR1 SGDLS and CDR2 YYNGEE. The CDR3 nucleotides read TGTGCCAGCAGCGTAGGGCTAGCGGGAACAGAGACCCAGTACTTC. Translated, it gives CASSVGLAGTETQYF.

This clone has just a few counts. The rearrangement uses TRBV6-6 and TRBJ1-1; a possible D gene is TRBD1 (5 bases). The ends were cut back, 4 bases at V and 5 bases at J, with 11 bases in the middle. The CDR3 spans 13 residues. Per germline, CDR1 MNHNY and CDR2 SVGAGI (reference sequence). The CDR3 spells CASSSQGGTEAFF. The CDR3 DNA follows: TGTGCCAGCAGTTCCCAGGGCGGAACTGAAGCTTTCTTT.

This rearrangement joins TRBV10-3 to TRBJ1-1; weak D call: TRBD1 (5 bases). The germline CDR1 and CDR2 sequences are ENHRY and SYGVKD. The V end lost 2 bases, the J end lost 0 bases, and 10 bases lay between the germline ends. The CDR3 loop spans 15 amino acids. The CDR3 region is CAISETQDLNTEAFF. CDR3 coding DNA: TGTGCCATCAGTGAGACACAGGACCTGAACACTGAAGCTTTCTTT.

V is TRBV4-1 and J is TRBJ1-1; D not certain. Trimming left V 2 bases short and J 1 base short, with 11 bases between. Germline CDR1 MGHRA, CDR2 YSYEKL. The CDR3 spans 15 residues. CDR3 loop: CASSQSWGGNTEAFF. CDR3 coding DNA: TGCGCCAGCAGCCAATCGTGGGGAGGGAACACTGAAGCTTTCTTT.